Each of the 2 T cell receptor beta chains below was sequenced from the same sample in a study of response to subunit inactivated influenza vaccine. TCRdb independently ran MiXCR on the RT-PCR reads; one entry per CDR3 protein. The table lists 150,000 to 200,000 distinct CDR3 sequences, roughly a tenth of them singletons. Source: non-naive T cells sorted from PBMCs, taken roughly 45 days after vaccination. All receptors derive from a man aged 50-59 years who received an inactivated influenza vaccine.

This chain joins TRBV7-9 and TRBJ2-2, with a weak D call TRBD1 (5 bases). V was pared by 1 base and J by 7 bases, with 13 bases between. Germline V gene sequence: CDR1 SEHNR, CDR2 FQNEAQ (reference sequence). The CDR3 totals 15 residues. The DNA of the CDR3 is TGTGCCAGCAGCTTAGGTGTAGGGGCTGGCGGGGAGCTGTTTTTT. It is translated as CASSLGVGAGGELFF. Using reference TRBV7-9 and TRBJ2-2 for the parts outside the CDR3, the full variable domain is DTGVSQNPRHKITKRGQNVTFRCDPISEHNRLYWYRQTLGQGPEFLTYFQNEAQLEKSRLLSDRFSAERPKGSFSTLEIQRTEQGDSAMYLCASSLGVGAGGELFFGEGSRLTVL.

CDR3 DNA sequence: TGTGCCAGCAGTTGGGACAGGCGCGCTACGCAGTATTTT. As protein: CASSWDRRATQYF. This chain links TRBV6-5 with TRBJ2-3, with 8 nucleotides matching TRBD1. The CDR3 runs 13 residues. V lost 4 bases to trimming and J lost 8 bases; unmatched junction nucleotides: 5. Germline loops: CDR1 MNHEY, CDR2 SVGAGI.